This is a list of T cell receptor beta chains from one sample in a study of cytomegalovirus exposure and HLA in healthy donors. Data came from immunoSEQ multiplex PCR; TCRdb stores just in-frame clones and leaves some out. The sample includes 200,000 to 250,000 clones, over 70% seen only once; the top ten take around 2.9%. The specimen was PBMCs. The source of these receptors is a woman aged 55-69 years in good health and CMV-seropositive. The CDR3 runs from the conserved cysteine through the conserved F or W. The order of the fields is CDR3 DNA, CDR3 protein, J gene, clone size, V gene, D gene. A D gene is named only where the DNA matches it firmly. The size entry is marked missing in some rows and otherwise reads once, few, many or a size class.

cdr3_nt: TGTGCCAGCAGCTTAGTCCCAGGGGGCAGCTACGAGCAGTACTTC
cdr3_aa: CASSLVPGGSYEQYF
j_call: TRBJ2-7
clone_size: few
v_call: TRBV5-4
d_call: TRBD1

cdr3_nt: TGTGCCAGCAGCGTAGCCAAGGGTGGGGGCTTAGGGACCCAGTACTTC
cdr3_aa: CASSVAKGGGLGTQYF
j_call: TRBJ2-5
clone_size: NA
v_call: TRBV9
d_call: NA

cdr3_nt: TGTGCCACCCGGACAGGGCGACCCGGGGAGCTGTTTTTT
cdr3_aa: CATRTGRPGELFF
j_call: TRBJ2-2
clone_size: NA
v_call: TRBV10-3
d_call: TRBD1

cdr3_nt: TGTGCCAGCAGAACCTGGGACAGGGGATCCTACGAGCAGTACTTC
cdr3_aa: CASRTWDRGSYEQYF
j_call: TRBJ2-7
clone_size: NA
v_call: TRBV6-7
d_call: TRBD1

cdr3_nt: TGTGCCATCAGGTTCGACAGGGTTTTTAGCAATCAGCCCCAGCATTTT
cdr3_aa: CAIRFDRVFSNQPQHF
j_call: TRBJ1-5
clone_size: once
v_call: TRBV10-3
d_call: TRBD1

cdr3_nt: TGCGCCAGCAGCTTGTATTCTGGAAACACCATATATTTT
cdr3_aa: CASSLYSGNTIYF
j_call: TRBJ1-3
clone_size: NA
v_call: TRBV5-1
d_call: NA

cdr3_nt: TGTGCCAGTAGTACCGACAGGGCATCCGGAAACACCATATATTTT
cdr3_aa: CASSTDRASGNTIYF
j_call: TRBJ1-3
clone_size: NA
v_call: TRBV19
d_call: TRBD1

cdr3_nt: TGTGCCAGCAGCCAAGAGACAGCGTCTAATTCACCCCTCCACTTT
cdr3_aa: CASSQETASNSPLHF
j_call: TRBJ1-6
clone_size: NA
v_call: TRBV4-2
d_call: NA

cdr3_nt: TGCGCCAGCAGTTTACTAGCGGTATCCTACAATGAGCAGTTCTTC
cdr3_aa: CASSLLAVSYNEQFF
j_call: TRBJ2-1
clone_size: few
v_call: TRBV5-1
d_call: TRBD2

cdr3_nt: TGTGCCAGCAGCCGTAAAGGGGCCACAAATGAAAAACTGTTTTTT
cdr3_aa: CASSRKGATNEKLFF
j_call: TRBJ1-4
clone_size: NA
v_call: TRBV14
d_call: NA

cdr3_nt: TGTGCCAGCAGCTTCAAGGTCGGGGAATTCGGCACAGATACGCAGTATTTT
cdr3_aa: CASSFKVGEFGTDTQYF
j_call: TRBJ2-3
clone_size: few
v_call: TRBV4-2
d_call: NA

cdr3_nt: TGTTCCAGCAGCCTGACTAGCGGGGCCGCGGGGGAGCTGTTTTTT
cdr3_aa: CSSSLTSGAAGELFF
j_call: TRBJ2-2
clone_size: NA
v_call: TRBV7-9
d_call: TRBD2